This entry describes one T cell receptor (beta chain). Antigen: not known. This sample is drawn from a study of shared clonotypes between healthy human individuals. The V end was cut by 6 bases, the J end by 3 bases, with 11 bases between. Germline V gives CDR1 MNHNY, CDR2 SVGAGI (reference sequence). CDR3 length: 14 amino acids. Study observations and caveats: Among the subsets, naive ones generally showed larger estimated richness than memory ones. The rarefaction results pointed to incomplete sorted-subset sequencing despite large depth.

The naive CD8 population came from CD45RO-negative cells selected for CCR7, without terminally differentiated effector memory CD45RA+ cells. Here immunoSEQ multiplex PCR was the method, and the copy in TCRdb shows in-frame clones only, minus some. Of roughly 2,000,000 clones listed, 80% to 95% are singletons. The source is a man aged 18 to 35 in good health. Some clones in this sample may be carry-over from other donors' samples. Sequencing input: naive CD8+ T cells from PBMCs. This rearrangement joins TRBV6-6 to TRBJ1-4; D might be TRBD1 (6 bases). Here the CDR3 reads CASRTGSPNEKLFF. In DNA, the CDR3 is TGTGCCAGCAGAACAGGGAGTCCTAATGAAAAACTGTTTTTT.